The clone carrying this TCR beta chain came up a few times. Its antigen is currently unknown. This sample's time point: patch test 3, about 24 weeks after DPC sensitization. Noted treatment: therapeutic diphenylcyclopropenone sensitization with weekly scalp DPC. After removal of 6 bases from V and 5 bases from J, the junction contained 10 bases not matched to a gene. The CDR3 is 15 residues long. Germline lookup yields CDR1 SGHTA and CDR2 FQGNSA. The data originate from a study of human T cells and chemical hapten exposure. Regarding the study as a whole: Versus controls, significantly more large CDR3 similarity clusters arose from expanded TCRs.

TCRdb reprocessed the RACE reads via MiXCR and lists one record per CDR3 protein. The sample carries more than 100,000 distinct CDR3 sequences, around 11% recorded once. This clonotype was sampled from a woman between 50 and 59 years old with alopecia areata. Some clones in this sample may be carry-over from other donors' samples. Sequences were derived from whole blood, sampled in connection with sensitization to the hapten diphenylcyclopropenone (DPC). V gene TRBV7-2 combines with J gene TRBJ1-5; TRBD1 agrees at 7 bases. In nucleotides, the CDR3 is TGTGCCAGCAGTTTCGACAGGGTCGGGGATCAGCCCCAGCATTTT. Protein product: CASSFDRVGDQPQHF. Full variable domain (remainder filled in from reference TRBV7-2 and TRBJ1-5): GAGVSQSPSNKVTEKGKDVELRCDPISGHTALYWYRQSLGQGLEFLIYFQGNSAPDKSGLPSDRFSAERTGGSVSTLTIQRTQQEDSAVYLCASSFDRVGDQPQHFGDGTRLSIL.